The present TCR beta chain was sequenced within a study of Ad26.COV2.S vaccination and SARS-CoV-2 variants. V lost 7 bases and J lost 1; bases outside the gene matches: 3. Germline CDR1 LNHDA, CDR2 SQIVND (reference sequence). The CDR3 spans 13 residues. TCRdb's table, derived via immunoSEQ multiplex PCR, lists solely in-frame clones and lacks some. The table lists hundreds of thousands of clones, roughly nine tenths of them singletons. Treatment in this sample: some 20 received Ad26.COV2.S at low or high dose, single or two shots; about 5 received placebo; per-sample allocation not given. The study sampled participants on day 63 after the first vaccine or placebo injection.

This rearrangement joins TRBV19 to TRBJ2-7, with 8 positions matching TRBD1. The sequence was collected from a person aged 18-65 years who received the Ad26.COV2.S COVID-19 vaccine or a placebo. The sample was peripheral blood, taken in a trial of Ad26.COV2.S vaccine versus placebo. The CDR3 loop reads CASTGGSSYEQYF. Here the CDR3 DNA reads TGTGCCAGTACAGGGGGCTCATCCTACGAGCAGTACTTC.